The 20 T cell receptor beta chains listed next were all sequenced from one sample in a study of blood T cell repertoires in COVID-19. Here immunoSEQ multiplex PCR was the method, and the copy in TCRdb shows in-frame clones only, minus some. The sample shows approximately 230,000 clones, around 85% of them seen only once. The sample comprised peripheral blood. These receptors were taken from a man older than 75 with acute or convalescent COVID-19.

The CDR3 region is CASSPSRQGAGEQYF. For the CDR3, the DNA is TGTGCCAGCTCACCAAGTCGACAGGGGGCTGGAGAGCAGTACTTC. J is TRBJ2-7 and V is TRBV18, with 10 bases lining up with TRBD1. The CDR3 runs 15 residues. V trimming: 2 bases; J trimming: 7 bases; junction bases outside the gene matches: 8. Germline V gene sequence: CDR1 KGHSH, CDR2 LQKENI. The variable domain in full, completed from reference TRBV18 and TRBJ2-7, reads NAGVMQNPRHLVRRRGQEARLRCSPMKGHSHVYWYRQLPEEGLKFMVYLQKENIIDESGMPKERFSAEFPKEGPSILRIQQVVRGDSAAYFCASSPSRQGAGEQYFGPGTRLTVT.

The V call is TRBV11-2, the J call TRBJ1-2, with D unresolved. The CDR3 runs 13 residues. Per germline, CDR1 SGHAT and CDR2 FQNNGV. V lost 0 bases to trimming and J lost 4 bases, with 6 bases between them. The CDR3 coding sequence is TGTGCCAGCAGCTTAGAAGCTACCTATGGCTACACCTTC. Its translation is CASSLEATYGYTF.

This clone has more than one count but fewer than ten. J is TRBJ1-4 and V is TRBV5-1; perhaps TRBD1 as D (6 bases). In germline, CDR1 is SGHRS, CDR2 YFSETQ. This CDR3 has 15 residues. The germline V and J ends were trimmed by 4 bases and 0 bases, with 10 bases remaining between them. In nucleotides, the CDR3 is TGCGCCAGCAGCCCCAGGACAGCAACTAATGAAAAACTGTTTTTT. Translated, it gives CASSPRTATNEKLFF.

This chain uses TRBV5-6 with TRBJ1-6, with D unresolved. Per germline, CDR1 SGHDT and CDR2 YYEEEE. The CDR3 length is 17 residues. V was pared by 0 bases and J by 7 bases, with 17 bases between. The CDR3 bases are TGTGCCAGCAGCTTGGGGGCAGTTTCCAGCTTCAATTCACCCCTCCACTTT. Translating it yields CASSLGAVSSFNSPLHF.

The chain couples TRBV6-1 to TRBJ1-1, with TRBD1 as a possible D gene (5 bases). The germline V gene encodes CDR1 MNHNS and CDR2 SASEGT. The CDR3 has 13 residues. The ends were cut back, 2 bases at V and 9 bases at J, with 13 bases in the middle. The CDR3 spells CASSEWWGRKAFF. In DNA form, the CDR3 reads TGTGCCAGCAGTGAATGGTGGGGGAGGAAAGCTTTCTTT.

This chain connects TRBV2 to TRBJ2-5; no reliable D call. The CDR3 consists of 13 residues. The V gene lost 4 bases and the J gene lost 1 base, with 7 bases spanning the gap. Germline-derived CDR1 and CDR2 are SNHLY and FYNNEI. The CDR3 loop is CASSGAFQETQYF. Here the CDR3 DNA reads TGTGCCAGCAGTGGGGCCTTCCAAGAGACCCAGTACTTC.

The CDR3 DNA is TGTGCCAGCAGCGCACGGGAGGGCCCCACCTACGAGCAGTACTTC. It translates to CASSAREGPTYEQYF. The chain carries TRBV7-2 and TRBJ2-7; TRBD2 aligns across 8 bases. CDR1 and CDR2 from the germline V gene are SGHTA and FQGNSA. V shed 5 bases and J 2 bases; nucleotides not matched to a gene: 8. The CDR3 covers 15 residues.

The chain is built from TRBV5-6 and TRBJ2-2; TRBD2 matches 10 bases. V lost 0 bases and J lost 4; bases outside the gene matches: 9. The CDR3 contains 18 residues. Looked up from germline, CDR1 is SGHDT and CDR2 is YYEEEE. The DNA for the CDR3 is TGTGCCAGCAGCTTGGCCCTGGTAGCGGGAGGCCTCACCGGGGAGCTGTTTTTT. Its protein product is CASSLALVAGGLTGELFF.

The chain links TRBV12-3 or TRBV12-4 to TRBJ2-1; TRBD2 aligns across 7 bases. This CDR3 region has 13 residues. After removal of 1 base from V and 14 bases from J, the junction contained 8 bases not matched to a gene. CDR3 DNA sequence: TGTGCCAGCAGTTTAGGGTCGGCGGGAGAAAAGTTCTTC. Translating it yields CASSLGSAGEKFF.

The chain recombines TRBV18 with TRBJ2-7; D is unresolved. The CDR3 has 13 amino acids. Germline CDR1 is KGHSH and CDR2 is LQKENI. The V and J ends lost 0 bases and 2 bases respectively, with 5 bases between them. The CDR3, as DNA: TGTGCCAGCTCACCACCACTTACCTACGAGCAGTACTTC. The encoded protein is CASSPPLTYEQYF.

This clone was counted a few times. The CDR3: CASSDRTGLNYGYTF. The CDR3 DNA reads TGTGCCAGCAGCGACCGGACAGGTCTGAACTATGGCTACACCTTC. The chain couples TRBV5-4 to TRBJ1-2, with 7 bases identical to TRBD1. Germline V gene sequence: CDR1 SGHNT, CDR2 YYREEE (reference sequence). Trimming at V came to 4 bases and at J to 2 bases, leaving 8 bases not matched to a gene. The CDR3 is 15 residues long.

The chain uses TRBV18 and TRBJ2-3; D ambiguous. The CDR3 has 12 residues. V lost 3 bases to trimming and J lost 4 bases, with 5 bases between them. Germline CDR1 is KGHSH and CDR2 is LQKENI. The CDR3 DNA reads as TGTGCCAGCTCACCTTCAGCAGATACGCAGTATTTT. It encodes CASSPSADTQYF.

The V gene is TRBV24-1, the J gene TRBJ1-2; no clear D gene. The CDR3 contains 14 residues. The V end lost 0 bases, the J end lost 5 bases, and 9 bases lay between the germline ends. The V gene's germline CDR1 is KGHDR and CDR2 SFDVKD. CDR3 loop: CATSDLNTPYGYTF. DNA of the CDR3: TGTGCCACCAGTGATTTGAACACCCCTTATGGCTACACCTTC.

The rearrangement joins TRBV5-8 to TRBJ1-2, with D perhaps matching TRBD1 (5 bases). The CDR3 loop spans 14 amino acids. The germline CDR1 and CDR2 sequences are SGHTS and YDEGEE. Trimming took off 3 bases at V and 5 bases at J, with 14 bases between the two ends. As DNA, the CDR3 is TGTGCCAGCAGCTCGGGGACTCCGGGATATGGCTACACCTTC. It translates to CASSSGTPGYGYTF. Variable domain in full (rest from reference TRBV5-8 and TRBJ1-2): EAGVTQSPTHLIKTRGQQATLRCSPISGHTSVYWYQQALGLGLQFLLWYDEGEERNRGNFPPRFSGRQFPNYSSELNVNALELEDSALYLCASSSGTPGYGYTFGSGTRLTVV.

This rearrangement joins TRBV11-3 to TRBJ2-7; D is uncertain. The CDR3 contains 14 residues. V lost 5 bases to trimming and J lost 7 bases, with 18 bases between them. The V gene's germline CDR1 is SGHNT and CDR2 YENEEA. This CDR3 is CASSDLSLGAEQYF. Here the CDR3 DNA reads TGTGCCAGCAGCGACCTTAGCCTAGGAGCAGAGCAGTACTTC.

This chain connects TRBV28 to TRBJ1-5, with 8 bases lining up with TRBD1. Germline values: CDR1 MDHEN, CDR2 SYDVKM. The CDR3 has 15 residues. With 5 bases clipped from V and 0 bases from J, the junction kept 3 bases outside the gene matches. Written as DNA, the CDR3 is TGTGCCAGCAGTCGGACAGGGAATAGCAATCAGCCCCAGCATTTT. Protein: CASSRTGNSNQPQHF.

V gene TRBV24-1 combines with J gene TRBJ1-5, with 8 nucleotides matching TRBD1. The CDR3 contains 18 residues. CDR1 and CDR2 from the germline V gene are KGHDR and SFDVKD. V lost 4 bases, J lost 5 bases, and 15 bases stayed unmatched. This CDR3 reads CATSDTGTGPTSHQPQHF. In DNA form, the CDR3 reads TGTGCCACCAGTGACACCGGGACAGGTCCTACCTCGCATCAGCCCCAGCATTTT.

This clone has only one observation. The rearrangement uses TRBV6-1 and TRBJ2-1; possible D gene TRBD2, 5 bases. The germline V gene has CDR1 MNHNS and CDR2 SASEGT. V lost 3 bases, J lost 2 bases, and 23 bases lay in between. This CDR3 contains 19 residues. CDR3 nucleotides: TGTGCCAGCAGTGATAAAGGACTGCGCCGGGTTTTGACCTACAATGAGCAGTTCTTC. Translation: CASSDKGLRRVLTYNEQFF.

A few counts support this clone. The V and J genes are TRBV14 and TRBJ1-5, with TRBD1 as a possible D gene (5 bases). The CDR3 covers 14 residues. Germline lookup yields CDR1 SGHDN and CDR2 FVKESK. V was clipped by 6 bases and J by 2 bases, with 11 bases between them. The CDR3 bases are TGTGCCAGCAGTCTAGGAGGGGGCAATCAGCCCCAGCATTTT. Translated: CASSLGGGNQPQHF.

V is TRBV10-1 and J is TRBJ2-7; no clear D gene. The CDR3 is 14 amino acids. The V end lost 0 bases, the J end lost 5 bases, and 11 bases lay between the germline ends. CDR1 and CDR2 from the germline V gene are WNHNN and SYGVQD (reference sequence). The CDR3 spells CASSESWAIHEQYF. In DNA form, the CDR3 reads TGCGCCAGCAGTGAGTCGTGGGCCATCCACGAGCAGTACTTC.